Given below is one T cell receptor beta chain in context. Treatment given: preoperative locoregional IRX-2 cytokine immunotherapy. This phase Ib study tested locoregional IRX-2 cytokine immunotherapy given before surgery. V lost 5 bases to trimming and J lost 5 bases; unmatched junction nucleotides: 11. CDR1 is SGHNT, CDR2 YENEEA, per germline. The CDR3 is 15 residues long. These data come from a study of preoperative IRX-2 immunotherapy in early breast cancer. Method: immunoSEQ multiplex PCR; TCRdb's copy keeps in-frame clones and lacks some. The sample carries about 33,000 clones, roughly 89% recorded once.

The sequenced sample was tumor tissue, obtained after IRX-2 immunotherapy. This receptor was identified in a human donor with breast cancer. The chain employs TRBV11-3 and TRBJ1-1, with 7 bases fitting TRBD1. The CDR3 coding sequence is TGTGCCAGCAGCCTCTCCCTGGGGACAGCGACTGAAGCTTTCTTT. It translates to CASSLSLGTATEAFF.